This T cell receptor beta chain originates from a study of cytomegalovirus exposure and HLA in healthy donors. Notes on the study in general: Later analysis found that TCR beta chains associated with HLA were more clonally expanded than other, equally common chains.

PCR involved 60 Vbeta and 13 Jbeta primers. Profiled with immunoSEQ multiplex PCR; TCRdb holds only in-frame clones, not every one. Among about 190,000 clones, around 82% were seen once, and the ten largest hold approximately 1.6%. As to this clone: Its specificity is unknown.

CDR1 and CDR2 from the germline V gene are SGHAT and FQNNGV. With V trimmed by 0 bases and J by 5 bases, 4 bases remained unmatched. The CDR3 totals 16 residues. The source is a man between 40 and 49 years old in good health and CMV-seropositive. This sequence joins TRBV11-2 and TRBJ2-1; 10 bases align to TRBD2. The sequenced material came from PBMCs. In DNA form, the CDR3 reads TGTGCCAGCAGCTTAGAGACTAGCGGGTACAACAATGAGCAGTTCTTC. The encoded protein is CASSLETSGYNNEQFF.